Listed here are 29 T cell receptor beta chains from one sample, sequenced in a study. TCRdb redid the calling of the 5' RACE reads with MiXCR, one entry per CDR3 protein. This sample has about 200 distinct CDR3 sequences; under 45% occur once, and the top ten carry approximately 30%. Specimen: total memory T cells from blood PBMCs. Subset in this sample: transitional memory CD4+ T cells. These receptors all come from a male donor with HIV.

This clonotype occurred once. This chain uses TRBV7-3 with TRBJ1-1; no clear D gene. CDR3 length: 13 residues. V was cut by 3 bases and J by 3 bases, with 8 bases left in between. Germline loops: CDR1 SGHTA, CDR2 FQGTGA. The CDR3, as DNA: TGTGCCAGCAGCTTCACCCTTTACACTGAAGCTTTCTTT. Its protein product is CASSFTLYTEAFF.

This clonotype showed up just a few times. The J gene is TRBJ1-1, the V gene TRBV11-3, with unresolved D. Germline V gives CDR1 SGHNT, CDR2 YENEEA. V was shortened by 5 bases and J by 3 bases, with 10 bases between the two germline ends. The CDR3 runs 13 residues. CDR3 residues: CASSLRGDTEAFF. The CDR3 DNA is TGTGCCAGCAGCCTCCGGGGAGACACTGAAGCTTTCTTT.

This clonotype was detected only a few times. The rearrangement joins TRBV7-6 to TRBJ1-1; D gene uncertain. V lost 5 bases, J lost 1 base, and 17 bases lay in between. The CDR3 has 16 amino acids. Germline V CDR1 and CDR2: SGHVS, FNYEAQ. The CDR3 loop is CASSRWVTAGNTEAFF. DNA of the CDR3: TGTGCCAGCAGCCGGTGGGTCACTGCGGGGAACACTGAAGCTTTCTTT.

The chain combines TRBV7-8 with TRBJ2-5; perhaps TRBD2 as D (6 bases). The germline gives CDR1 SGHVS, CDR2 FQNEAQ. The CDR3 is 14 amino acids. V lost 6 bases to trimming and J lost 5 bases, with 16 bases between them. The CDR3 sequence is CASSPRRDRETQYF. The CDR3 DNA reads TGTGCCAGCAGTCCTAGGAGGGATAGGGAGACCCAGTACTTC.

The V gene is TRBV5-8, the J gene TRBJ1-1; 8 nucleotides match TRBD1. The CDR3 length is 18 residues. The ends lost 6 bases at V and 0 bases at J; junction bases unmatched: 16. CDR1 and CDR2 (germline): SGHTS, YDEGEE. In DNA form, the CDR3 reads TGTGCCAGCACCCCCCCCAGAGACAGGGGCGTCATGAACACTGAAGCTTTCTTT. Translating gives CASTPPRDRGVMNTEAFF.

The chain has TRBV10-1 and TRBJ2-7; no firm D call. Germline-derived CDR1 and CDR2 are WNHNN and SYGVQD (reference sequence). The length of the CDR3 is 8 residues. CDR3 region: CAYREQYF. The CDR3 DNA reads TGCGCGTACCGCGAGCAGTACTTC.

This clonotype was seen a few times. J is TRBJ2-3 and V is TRBV2, with 9 positions matching TRBD2. CDR3 size: 16 residues. Unmatched junction bases numbered 13, after V lost 4 bases and J lost 8 bases. The germline gives CDR1 SNHLY, CDR2 FYNNEI. DNA for the CDR3: TGTGCCAGCAGTGCACTAGCGGGCGTGTACCAGGTTACGCAGTATTTT. Its translation is CASSALAGVYQVTQYF.

The chain joins TRBV7-8 to TRBJ1-2; TRBD1 aligns across 7 bases. Germline-derived CDR1 and CDR2 are SGHVS and FQNEAQ. CDR3 length equals 15 residues. V lost 0 bases and J lost 7; bases outside the gene matches: 8. This chain's CDR3 is CASSLATGLVTGYTF. The CDR3 DNA reads TGTGCCAGCAGCTTAGCGACAGGGTTGGTCACTGGCTACACCTTC.

This rearrangement joins TRBV7-2 to TRBJ2-7; D is uncertain. This CDR3 contains 12 residues. Germline CDR1 SGHTA, CDR2 FQGNSA. V lost 2 bases, J lost 3 bases, and 5 bases lay in between. The CDR3 loop is CASSLIIYEQYF. CDR3 nucleotides: TGTGCCAGCAGCTTAATAATCTACGAGCAGTACTTC.

This sequence joins TRBV10-3 and TRBJ1-2; the D gene is possibly TRBD1 (5 bases). V shed 4 bases and J shed 0 bases, with 15 bases lying between them. Germline values: CDR1 ENHRY, CDR2 SYGVKD. CDR3 size: 16 residues. The CDR3: CAISGSPTASNYGYTF. The CDR3 DNA reads TGTGCCATCAGTGGCAGTCCGACAGCATCTAACTATGGCTACACCTTC.

This clonotype was found a few times. The rearrangement joins TRBV11-1 to TRBJ1-3, with a weak D call TRBD1 (5 bases). Germline CDR1 and CDR2: SGHAT and FQDESV (reference sequence). Trimming cost V 7 bases and J 7 bases, with 20 bases left between them. The CDR3 is 15 residues long. The CDR3 region has the DNA TGTGCCAGCAACAGCTTAGCAGGGATGGACAACACCATATATTTT. It encodes CASNSLAGMDNTIYF.

This clonotype showed up just a few times. The chain carries TRBV6-2 or TRBV6-3 and TRBJ1-2; D perhaps matches TRBD1 (6 bases). The V and J ends lost 5 bases and 7 bases respectively, with 8 bases between them. Germline V gene lookup returns CDR1 MNHEY and CDR2 SVGEGT. The CDR3 loop spans 11 amino acids. Here the CDR3 DNA reads TGTGCCAGCAGTAACAGGGCTGGCTACACCTTC. Translation gives CASSNRAGYTF.

This clonotype was observed a handful of times. The J gene is TRBJ2-1, the V gene TRBV7-9; 7 nucleotides align to TRBD1. Trimming removed 4 bases from V and 4 bases from J; junction bases left unmatched: 7. The CDR3 consists of 15 residues. Germline V gene data show CDR1 as SEHNR and CDR2 as FQNEAQ (reference sequence). DNA for the CDR3: TGTGCCAGCAGCTCCTTCGGGACAGCTTACAATGAGCAGTTCTTC. Its translation: CASSSFGTAYNEQFF.

This clonotype was seen just once. The J gene is TRBJ2-3, the V gene TRBV4-1; a weak D match, TRBD2 (7 bases). This CDR3 spans 17 amino acids. V was trimmed by 0 bases and J by 4 bases, leaving 17 bases between them. The V gene's germline CDR1 is MGHRA and CDR2 YSYEKL. The CDR3 nucleotides read TGCGCCAGCAGCCAAGAGGGCCTCGGGGGGCTCGCAGATACGCAGTATTTT. Its translation is CASSQEGLGGLADTQYF.

This clonotype occurred a few times. The CDR3 DNA follows: TGTGCCAGCAGCTATTACTCCGGGATCTACAATGAGCAGTTCTTC. This translates into CASSYYSGIYNEQFF. The chain carries TRBV7-6 and TRBJ2-1; a possible D gene is TRBD2 (5 bases). Germline CDR1 is SGHVS and CDR2 is FNYEAQ. The CDR3 length is 15 residues. Trimming cost V 4 bases and J 3 bases, with 13 bases left between them.

The rearrangement joins TRBV7-6 to TRBJ2-7; D gene uncertain. This CDR3 spans 15 amino acids. Germline loops: CDR1 SGHVS, CDR2 FNYEAQ. Between the trimmed V and J ends, which lost 1 base and 0 bases, there was a span of 10 bases. In DNA form, the CDR3 reads TGTGCCAGCAGCTTAGGGGCTCGGAACTCCTACGAGCAGTACTTC. Translated, it gives CASSLGARNSYEQYF. Full variable domain (remainder filled in from reference TRBV7-6 and TRBJ2-7): GAGVSQSPRYKVTKRGQDVALRCDPISGHVSLYWYRQALGQGPEFLTYFNYEAQQDKSGLPNDRFSAERPEGSISTLTIQRTEQRDSAMYRCASSLGARNSYEQYFGPGTRLTVT.

This clonotype was counted between two and nine times. The chain carries TRBV24-1 and TRBJ2-1, with no clear D. Germline V gene lookup returns CDR1 KGHDR and CDR2 SFDVKD. The CDR3 has 11 amino acids. V lost 10 bases and J 7 bases, leaving 10 bases between the germline ends. The CDR3 region has the DNA TGTGCCACTGGGGAACGAAATGAGCAGTTCTTC. This encodes CATGERNEQFF.

This clonotype turned up a few times. The chain joins TRBV15 to TRBJ1-5, with TRBD1 matching 8 bases. Per the germline V gene, CDR1 is LNHNV and CDR2 is YYDKDF (reference sequence). The CDR3 is 17 amino acids. The junction had 9 bases not matched to a gene; V was cut back by 0 bases and J by 5 bases. The CDR3 sequence is CATSRELAGGWDQPQHF. The DNA for the CDR3 is TGTGCCACCAGCAGAGAATTGGCAGGGGGCTGGGATCAGCCCCAGCATTTT.

The chain employs TRBV25-1 and TRBJ2-4, with D unclear. Trimming pared 4 bases from V and 2 bases from J, leaving 6 bases between. CDR3 size: 13 residues. CDR1 is MGHDK and CDR2 is SYGVNS in the germline V gene. CDR3 sequence (DNA): TGTGCCAGCAGTGGCTATACCAAAAACATTCAGTACTTC. Translating gives CASSGYTKNIQYF.

The rearrangement joins TRBV15 to TRBJ1-1; a possible D gene is TRBD1 (5 bases). V was pared by 0 bases and J by 4 bases, with 12 bases between. The CDR3 spans 15 residues. Germline CDR1 reads LNHNV; CDR2 reads YYDKDF (reference sequence). As DNA, the CDR3 is TGTGCCACCAGCAGAGATATTTCGGGGGGCACTGAAGCTTTCTTT. Residues: CATSRDISGGTEAFF. The full variable domain, rest sourced from reference TRBV15 and TRBJ1-1, is DAMVIQNPRYQVTQFGKPVTLSCSQTLNHNVMYWYQQKSSQAPKLLFHYYDKDFNNEADTPDNFQSRRPNTSFCFLDIRSPGLGDTAMYLCATSRDISGGTEAFFGQGTRLTVV.

There are a few counts of this clonotype. The V gene is TRBV15, the J gene TRBJ2-7; no firm D call. The V gene lost 0 bases and the J gene lost 2 bases, with 8 bases spanning the gap. Per germline, CDR1 LNHNV and CDR2 YYDKDF (reference sequence). There are 14 residues in the CDR3. The CDR3 region has the DNA TGTGCCACCAGCAGAGATGGGGAAACCTACGAGCAGTACTTC. It specifies CATSRDGETYEQYF.

This clonotype came up a few times. This rearrangement joins TRBV6-5 to TRBJ1-4; 9 positions match TRBD1. V gave up 4 bases and J gave up 4 bases; unmatched junction bases: 7. Germline CDR1 reads MNHEY; CDR2 reads SVGAGI. CDR3 length equals 16 residues. The DNA of the CDR3 is TGTGCCAGCAGTTCCATACCGGGACAGGGTAATGAAAAACTGTTTTTT. Translating gives CASSSIPGQGNEKLFF.

The J gene is TRBJ1-1, the V gene TRBV12-3 or TRBV12-4; no reliable D call. The ends were cut back, 7 bases at V and 1 base at J, with 10 bases in the middle. This CDR3 contains 13 residues. The CDR3 loop is CASTFSRNTEAFF. In nucleotides, the CDR3 is TGTGCCAGCACCTTCAGCAGGAACACTGAAGCTTTCTTT.

As to this clonotype: An end of the junction differs from the germline gene, which may be a read error. The chain is built from TRBV11-1 and TRBJ1-1, with D hard to call. Germline V gene data show CDR1 as SGHAT and CDR2 as FQDESV (reference sequence). The CDR3 loop spans 13 amino acids. This CDR3 reads CVSSSRMNTEAFF. CDR3 nucleotide sequence: TGTGTCAGCAGCTCCCGGATGAACACTGAAGCTTTCTTT.

Of note for this clonotype: A read error is possible here, since a much larger clone lies one base away. This chain uses TRBV6-1 with TRBJ2-7; D unresolved. The CDR3 is 16 residues long. Germline V gives CDR1 MNHNS, CDR2 SASEGT. CDR3 amino acids: CVSSAGPTWFYYEQYF. CDR3 nucleotide sequence: TGTGTCAGCAGTGCCGGACCGACCTGGTTCTACTACGAGCAGTACTTC.

This clonotype was counted between two and nine times. The genes are TRBV24-1 and TRBJ2-1, with 8 bases that match TRBD2. Germline V gene lookup returns CDR1 KGHDR and CDR2 SFDVKD. The CDR3 totals 15 residues. J was trimmed by 4 bases and V by 9 bases; bases with no gene match: 10. Written as DNA, the CDR3 is TGTGCCACCCCCTCGGGGGGGCCGAGGTACAATGAGCAGTTCTTC. Translating gives CATPSGGPRYNEQFF.

The V gene is TRBV12-2, the J gene TRBJ1-6. TRBV12-2 is listed as a pseudogene. The CDR3 spans 14 residues. Here the CDR3 DNA reads TGTGCAAGTCGCTTACACAGGCCCGGTTCACCCCTCCACTTT. Its translation is CASRLHRPGSPLHF.

By share, this clonotype ranks as hyperexpanded. The chain has TRBV10-1 and TRBJ1-2; D gene unclear. CDR3 length equals 14 residues. The ends were cut back, 0 bases at V and 2 bases at J, with 7 bases in the middle. Germline CDR1 and CDR2: WNHNN and SYGVQD (reference sequence). The CDR3 bases are TGCGCCAGCAGTGAGTCGACGCTAAACTATGGCTACACCTTC. This sequence encodes CASSESTLNYGYTF.

J is TRBJ2-2 and V is TRBV7-3; D is undetermined. The CDR3 totals 16 residues. The germline gives CDR1 SGHTA, CDR2 FQGTGA. V lost 5 bases and J lost 7, with 20 bases in between. The CDR3 protein is CASSPALSPIDGELFF. For the CDR3, the DNA is TGTGCCAGCAGCCCGGCCCTATCCCCCATCGACGGGGAGCTGTTTTTT.